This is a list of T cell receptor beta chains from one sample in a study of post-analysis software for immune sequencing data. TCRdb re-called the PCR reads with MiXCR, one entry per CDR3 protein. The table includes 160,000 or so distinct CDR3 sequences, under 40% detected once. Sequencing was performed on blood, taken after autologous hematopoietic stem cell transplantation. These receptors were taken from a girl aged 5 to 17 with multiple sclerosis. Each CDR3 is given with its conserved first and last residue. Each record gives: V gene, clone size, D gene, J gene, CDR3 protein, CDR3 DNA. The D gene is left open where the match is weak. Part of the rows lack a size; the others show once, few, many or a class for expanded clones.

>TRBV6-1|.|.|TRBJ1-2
CASSEAPNRVNGYTF
TGTGCCAGCAGTGAAGCCCCGAACAGGGTTAATGGCTACACCTTC
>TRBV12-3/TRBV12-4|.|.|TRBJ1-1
CASSPGGVEAFF
TGTGCCAGCAGCCCGGGGGGCGTTGAAGCTTTCTTT
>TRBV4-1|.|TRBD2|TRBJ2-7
CASSPSGGESYEQYF
TGCGCCAGCAGCCCCTCCGGGGGGGAATCATACGAGCAGTACTTC
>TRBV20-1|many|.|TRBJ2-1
CSGRSGAPETYEQFF
TGCAGTGGTAGATCCGGGGCCCCCGAGACCTATGAGCAGTTCTTC
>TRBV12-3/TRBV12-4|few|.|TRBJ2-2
CASSLIAAGELFF
TGTGCCAGCAGTTTAATAGCGGCCGGGGAGCTGTTTTTT
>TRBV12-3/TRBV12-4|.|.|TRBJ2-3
CASVMWSTDTQYF
TGTGCCAGCGTCATGTGGAGCACAGATACGCAGTATTTT
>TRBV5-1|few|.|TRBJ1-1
CASSDTRVGTEAFF
TGCGCCAGCAGCGACACCAGGGTAGGCACTGAAGCTTTCTTT
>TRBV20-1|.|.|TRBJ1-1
CSARRQNTEAFF
TGCAGTGCTAGAAGGCAGAACACTGAAGCTTTCTTT
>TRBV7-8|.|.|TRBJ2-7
CASSLERLSREQYF
TGTGCCAGCAGCTTAGAGCGTCTTTCGCGGGAGCAGTACTTC
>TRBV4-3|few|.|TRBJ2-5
CASSQDHKGVETQYF
TGCGCCAGCAGCCAAGATCACAAGGGGGTAGAGACCCAGTACTTC
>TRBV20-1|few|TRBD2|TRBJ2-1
CSARTRGSGRDEQFF
TGCAGTGCTAGGACCCGGGGTAGCGGGAGGGATGAGCAGTTCTTC
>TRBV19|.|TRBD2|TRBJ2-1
CASSIERGLGYNEQFF
TGTGCCAGTAGTATAGAAAGGGGACTAGGGTACAATGAGCAGTTCTTC
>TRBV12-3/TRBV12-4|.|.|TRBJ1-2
CASSLGGRIWNGYAF
TGTGCCAGCAGTTTGGGGGGGAGGATATGGAATGGCTACGCCTTC
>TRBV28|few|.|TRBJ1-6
CASSLRRGLGSPLHF
TGTGCCAGCAGTTTGCGTCGGGGGCTGGGGTCACCCCTCCACTTT
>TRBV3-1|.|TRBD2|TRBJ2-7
CASREGYEQYF
TGTGCCAGCCGGGAGGGCTACGAGCAGTACTTC
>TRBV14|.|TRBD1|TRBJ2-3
CASSQWTGGTDTQYF
TGTGCCAGCAGCCAATGGACAGGAGGCACAGATACGCAGTATTTT
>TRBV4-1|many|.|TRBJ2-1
CASSQEEGQYNEQFF
TGCGCCAGCAGCCAAGAGGAGGGCCAATACAATGAGCAGTTCTTC
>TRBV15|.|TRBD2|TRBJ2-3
CATSRGLEGGLAGDTQYF
TGTGCCACCAGCAGAGGACTTGAAGGGGGACTAGCGGGAGATACGCAGTATTTT
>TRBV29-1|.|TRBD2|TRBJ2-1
CSVPNSGREGFSYNEQFF
TGCAGCGTTCCTAATAGCGGGAGGGAGGGGTTCTCCTACAATGAGCAGTTCTTC
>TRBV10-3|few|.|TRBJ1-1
CAISESWGPDTEAFF
TGTGCCATCAGTGAGTCATGGGGGCCTGACACTGAAGCTTTCTTT
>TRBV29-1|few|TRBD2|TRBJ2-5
CSAGLAEGPQETQYF
TGCAGCGCTGGACTAGCGGAGGGGCCCCAAGAGACCCAGTACTTC
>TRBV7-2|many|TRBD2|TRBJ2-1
CASSFKRESSEQFF
TGTGCCAGCAGTTTTAAGCGGGAGTCGAGTGAGCAGTTCTTC
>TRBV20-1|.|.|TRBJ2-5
CSARDALGGQETQYF
TGCAGTGCTAGAGATGCCCTGGGGGGGCAGGAGACCCAGTACTTC
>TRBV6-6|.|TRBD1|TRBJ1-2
CASSYSDRGLGYTF
TGTGCCAGCAGTTACTCAGACAGGGGGTTGGGCTACACCTTC
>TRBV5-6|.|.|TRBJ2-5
CASSFIGGREAGETQYF
TGTGCCAGCAGCTTTATTGGGGGCCGCGAGGCAGGGGAGACCCAGTACTTC
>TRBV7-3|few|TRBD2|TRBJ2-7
CASSPSGGRREQYF
TGTGCCAGCAGCCCGTCGGGCGGGAGACGGGAGCAGTACTTC
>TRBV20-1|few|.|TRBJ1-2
CSASGQPNYGYTF
TGCAGTGCTAGCGGACAGCCCAACTATGGCTACACCTTC
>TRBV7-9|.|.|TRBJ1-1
CASSLDYRRPNTEAFF
TGTGCCAGCAGCTTAGATTACAGGCGCCCGAACACTGAAGCTTTCTTT
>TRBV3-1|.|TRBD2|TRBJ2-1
CASSRGLAEIHHEQFF
TGTGCCAGCAGCCGGGGACTAGCGGAAATTCACCATGAGCAGTTCTTC
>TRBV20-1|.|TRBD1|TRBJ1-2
CSARGQNPYGYTF
TGCAGTGCTAGGGGACAGAACCCCTATGGCTACACCTTC
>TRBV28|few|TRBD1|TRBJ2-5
CASSGRGLTYQETQYF
TGTGCCAGCAGTGGCAGGGGGCTAACCTATCAAGAGACCCAGTACTTC
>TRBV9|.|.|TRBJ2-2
CASSARGQHTGELFF
TGTGCCAGCAGCGCCCGGGGCCAACACACCGGGGAGCTGTTTTTT
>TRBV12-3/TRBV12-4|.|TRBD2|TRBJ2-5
CTSTQTAMGPAGETQYF
TGTACCAGCACCCAAACTGCGATGGGCCCAGCGGGGGAGACCCAGTACTTC
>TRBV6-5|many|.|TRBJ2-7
CASSYEFGTRPYEQYF
TGTGCCAGCAGTTACGAATTTGGGACGCGGCCCTACGAGCAGTACTTC
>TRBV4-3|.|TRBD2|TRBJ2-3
CASSLGGLAADTQYF
TGCGCCAGCAGCCTAGGGGGACTAGCTGCAGATACGCAGTATTTT